This T cell receptor beta chain was captured in a study of T cell responses to AZD1222 COVID-19 vaccine. Study observations and caveats: Clonal diversity was possibly underestimated; the donors were predominantly white British and more often female. The CD4 TCRs associated with vaccination extended across spike and predominated at 160-218 and 743-854. Two doses of AZD1222 preceded a rise in Spike-specific TCR breadth and depth.

The germline gives CDR1 KGHSH, CDR2 LQKENI. This CDR3 comprises 15 residues. Trimming removed 2 bases at V and 2 bases at J, with 12 bases between. TCRdb keeps only in-frame clones here, not all; method: immunoSEQ multiplex PCR. The sample has tens of thousands of clones; nearly 90% are singletons. As concerns this clone: The antigen is unknown.

The sequence came from an adult in good health. Sequencing was performed on peripheral blood, taken on day 0 of MenACWY control vaccination. The J gene is TRBJ2-5, the V gene TRBV18, with D possibly being TRBD2 (5 bases). CDR3 sequence (DNA): TGTGCCAGCTCACCAAGAGGGCAGATTCAAGAGACCCAGTACTTC. Protein product: CASSPRGQIQETQYF. The full variable domain, its missing parts supplied by reference TRBV18 and TRBJ2-5, is NAGVMQNPRHLVRRRGQEARLRCSPMKGHSHVYWYRQLPEEGLKFMVYLQKENIIDESGMPKERFSAEFPKEGPSILRIQQVVRGDSAAYFCASSPRGQIQETQYFGPGTRLLVL.